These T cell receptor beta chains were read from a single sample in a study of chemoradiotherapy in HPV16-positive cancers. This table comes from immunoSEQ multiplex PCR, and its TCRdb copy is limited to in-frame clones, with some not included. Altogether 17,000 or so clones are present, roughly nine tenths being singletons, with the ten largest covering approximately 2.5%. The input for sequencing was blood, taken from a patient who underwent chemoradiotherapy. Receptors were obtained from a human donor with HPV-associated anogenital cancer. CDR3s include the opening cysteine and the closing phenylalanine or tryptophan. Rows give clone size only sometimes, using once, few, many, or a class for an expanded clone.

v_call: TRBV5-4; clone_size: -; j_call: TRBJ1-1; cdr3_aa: CASSVTGGRNTEAFF
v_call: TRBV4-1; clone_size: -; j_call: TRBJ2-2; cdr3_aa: CASRGGGANTGELFF
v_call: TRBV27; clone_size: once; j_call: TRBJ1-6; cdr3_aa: CASRLRQDGNSPLHF
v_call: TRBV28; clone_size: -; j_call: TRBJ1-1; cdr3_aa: CASKLRNTEAFF
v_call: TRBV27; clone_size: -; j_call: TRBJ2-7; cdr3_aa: CASSLTGYEQYF
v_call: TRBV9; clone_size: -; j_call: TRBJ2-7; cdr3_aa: CASSVARGGYEQYF
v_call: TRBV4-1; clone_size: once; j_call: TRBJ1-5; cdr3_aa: CASSRQGDSNSNQPQHF
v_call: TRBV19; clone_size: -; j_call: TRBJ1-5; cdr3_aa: CARSPLRTGQPQHF
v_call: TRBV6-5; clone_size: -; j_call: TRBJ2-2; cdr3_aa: CASSYSQTHLAGELFF
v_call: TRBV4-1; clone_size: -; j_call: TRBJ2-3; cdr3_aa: CASSLGGLGADTQYF
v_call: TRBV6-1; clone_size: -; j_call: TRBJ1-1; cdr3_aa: CASTPPDLMNTEAFF
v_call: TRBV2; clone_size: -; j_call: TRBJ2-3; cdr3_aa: CASRSEADTQYF
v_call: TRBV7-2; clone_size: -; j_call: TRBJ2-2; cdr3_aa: CASSFSRDRGTGELFF
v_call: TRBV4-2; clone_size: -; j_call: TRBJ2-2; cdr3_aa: CASSQEVGLAVTPSNTGELFF
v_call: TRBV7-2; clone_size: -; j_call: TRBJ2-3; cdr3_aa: CASSSRLVVDTQYF
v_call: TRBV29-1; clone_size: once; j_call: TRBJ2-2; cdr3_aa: CSVEDLGMNTGELFF
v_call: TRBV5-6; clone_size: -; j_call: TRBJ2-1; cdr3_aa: CASSRDVYNEQFF
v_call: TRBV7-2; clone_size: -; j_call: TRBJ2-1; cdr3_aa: CASSSIATTYNEQFF
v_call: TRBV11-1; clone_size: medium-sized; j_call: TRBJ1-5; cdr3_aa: CATERGYRPQHF
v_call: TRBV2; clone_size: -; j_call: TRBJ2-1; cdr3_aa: CASLRDAYNEQFF
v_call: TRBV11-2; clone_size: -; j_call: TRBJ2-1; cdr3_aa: CASSLLAGGTYNEQFF
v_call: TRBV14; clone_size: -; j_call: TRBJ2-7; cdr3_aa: CASSPFAVGEQYF
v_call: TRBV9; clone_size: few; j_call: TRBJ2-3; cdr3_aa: CASSVLGTSGTDTQYF
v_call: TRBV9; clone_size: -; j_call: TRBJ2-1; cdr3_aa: CASSGSSGNEQFF
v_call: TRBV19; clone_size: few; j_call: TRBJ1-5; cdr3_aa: CASSLNNQPQHF
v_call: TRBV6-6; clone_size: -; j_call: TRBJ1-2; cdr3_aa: CASSPPGRGYGYTF
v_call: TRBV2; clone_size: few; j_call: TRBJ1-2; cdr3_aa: CASSSRATLSGGYTF
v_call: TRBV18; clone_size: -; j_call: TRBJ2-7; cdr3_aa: CASSPGTGAYEQYF
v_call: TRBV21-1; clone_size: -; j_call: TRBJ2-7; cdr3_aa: CASSKGQGIAWEQYF
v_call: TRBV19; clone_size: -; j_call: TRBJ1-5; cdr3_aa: CASSPDWNQPQHF
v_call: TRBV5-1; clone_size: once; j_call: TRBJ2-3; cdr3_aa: CASSFRYRTSGSRDTQYF
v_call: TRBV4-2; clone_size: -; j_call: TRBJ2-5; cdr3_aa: CASSRIDGKGETQYF
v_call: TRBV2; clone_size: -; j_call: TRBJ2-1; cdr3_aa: CASSGSSRDEQFF
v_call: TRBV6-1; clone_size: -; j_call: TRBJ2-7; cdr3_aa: CASRLFPGQDREQYF
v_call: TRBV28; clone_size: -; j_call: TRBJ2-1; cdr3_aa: CASSFIALSSYNEQFF
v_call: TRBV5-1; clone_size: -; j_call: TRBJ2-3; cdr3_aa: CASSLGTSGGHSDTQYF
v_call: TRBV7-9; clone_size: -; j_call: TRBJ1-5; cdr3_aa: CASSLDGPNQPQHF